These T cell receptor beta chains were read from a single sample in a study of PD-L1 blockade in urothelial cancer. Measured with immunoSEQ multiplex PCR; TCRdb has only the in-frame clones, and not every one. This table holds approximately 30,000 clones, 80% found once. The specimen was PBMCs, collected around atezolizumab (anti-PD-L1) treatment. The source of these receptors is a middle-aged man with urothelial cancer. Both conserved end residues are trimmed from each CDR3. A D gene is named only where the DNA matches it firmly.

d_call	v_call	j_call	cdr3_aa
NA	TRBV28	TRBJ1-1	ASSLSPFGSTEAF
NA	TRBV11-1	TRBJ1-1	ASSLSPSSEAF
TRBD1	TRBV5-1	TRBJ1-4	ASSAHTGGSNEKLF
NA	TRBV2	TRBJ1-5	ASSVSSQPQH
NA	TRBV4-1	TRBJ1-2	ASSQETRNNYGYT
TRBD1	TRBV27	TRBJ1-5	ASSLQGIGNQPQH
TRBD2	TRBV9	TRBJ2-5	ASSVAQGGAETQY
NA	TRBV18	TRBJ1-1	ASGEGNTEAF
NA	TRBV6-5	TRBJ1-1	ASKVQGNTEAF
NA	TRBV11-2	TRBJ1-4	ASSFPDRELF
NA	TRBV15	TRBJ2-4	ATSRDLQLAKNIQY
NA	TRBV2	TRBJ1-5	ASCAGPPNQPQH
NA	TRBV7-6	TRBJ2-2	ASSSTIPANTGELF
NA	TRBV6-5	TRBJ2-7	ASSTRDTGYEQY
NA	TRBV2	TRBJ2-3	ASRERSSSTDTQY
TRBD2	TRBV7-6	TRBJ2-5	ASTFGGGEGETQY
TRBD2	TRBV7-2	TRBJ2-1	ASSLEAWASGRHEQF
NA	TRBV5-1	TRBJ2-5	ASSLASTEGRN